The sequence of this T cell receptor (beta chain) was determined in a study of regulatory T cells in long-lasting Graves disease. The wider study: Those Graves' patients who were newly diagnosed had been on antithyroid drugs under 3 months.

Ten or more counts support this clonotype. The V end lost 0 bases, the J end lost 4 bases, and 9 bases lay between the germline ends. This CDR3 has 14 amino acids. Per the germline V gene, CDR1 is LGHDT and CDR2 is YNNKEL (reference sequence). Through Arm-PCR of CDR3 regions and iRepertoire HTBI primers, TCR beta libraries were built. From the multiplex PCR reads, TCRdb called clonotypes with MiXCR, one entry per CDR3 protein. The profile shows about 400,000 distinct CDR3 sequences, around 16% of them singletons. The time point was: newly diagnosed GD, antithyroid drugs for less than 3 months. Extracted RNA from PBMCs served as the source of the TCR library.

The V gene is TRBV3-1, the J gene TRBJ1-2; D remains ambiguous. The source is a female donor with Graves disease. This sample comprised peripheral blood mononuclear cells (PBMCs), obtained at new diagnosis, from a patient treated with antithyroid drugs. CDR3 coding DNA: TGTGCCAGCAGCCAAGACGGCAGGCGCTATGGCTACACCTTC. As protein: CASSQDGRRYGYTF.